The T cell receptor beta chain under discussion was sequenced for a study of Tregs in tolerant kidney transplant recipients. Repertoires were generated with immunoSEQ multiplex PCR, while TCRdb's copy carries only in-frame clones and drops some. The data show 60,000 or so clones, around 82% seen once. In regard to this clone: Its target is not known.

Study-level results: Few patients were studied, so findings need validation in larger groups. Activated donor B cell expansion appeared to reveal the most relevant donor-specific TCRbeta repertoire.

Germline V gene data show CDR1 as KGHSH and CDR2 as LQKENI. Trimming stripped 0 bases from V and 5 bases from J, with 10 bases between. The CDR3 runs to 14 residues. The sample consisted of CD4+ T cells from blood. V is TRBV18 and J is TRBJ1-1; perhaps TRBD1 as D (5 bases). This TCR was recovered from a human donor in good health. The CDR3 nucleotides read TGTGCCAGCTCACCACCGGGACGGACTACTGAAGCTTTCTTT. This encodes CASSPPGRTTEAFF.